The present TCR beta chain was sequenced within a study of shared clonotypes between healthy human individuals. Overall study findings and caveats: Sharing across a handful of donors was seen in roughly 5% of naive CD4 clonotypes.

Concerning this clone itself: No antigen is known for it.

CDR1 LGHNA and CDR2 YNFKEQ come from the germline V gene. The CDR3 covers 16 residues. The ends were cut back, 0 bases at V and 4 bases at J, with 12 bases in the middle. Only in-frame clones appear in the TCRdb table, and some are missing; sequencing was by immunoSEQ multiplex PCR. Of 900,000 to 1,200,000 clones in the sample, 78% were seen once. Sequenced: memory CD4+ T cells from PBMCs. Subset noted: CD45RA-negative fraction. The rearrangement links TRBV4-2 to TRBJ2-2; no reliable D call. The receptor was derived from a man younger than 30 in good health. Some clones in this sample may be carry-over from other donors' samples. CDR3 in DNA: TGTGCCAGCAGCCAAGAGCTGGTTTATGGCACCGGGGAGCTGTTTTTT. Translation gives CASSQELVYGTGELFF.